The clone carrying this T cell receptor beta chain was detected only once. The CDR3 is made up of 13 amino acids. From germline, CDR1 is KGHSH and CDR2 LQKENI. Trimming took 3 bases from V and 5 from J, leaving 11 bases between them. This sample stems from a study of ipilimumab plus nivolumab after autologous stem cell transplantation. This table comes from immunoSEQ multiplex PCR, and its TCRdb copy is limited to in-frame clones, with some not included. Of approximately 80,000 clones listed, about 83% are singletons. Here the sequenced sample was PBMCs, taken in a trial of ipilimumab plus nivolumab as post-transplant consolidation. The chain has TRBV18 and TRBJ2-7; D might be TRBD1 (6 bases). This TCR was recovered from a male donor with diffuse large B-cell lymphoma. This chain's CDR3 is CASSPAGDNEQYF. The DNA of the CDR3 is TGTGCCAGCTCACCCGCCGGGGACAACGAGCAGTACTTC.